These T cell receptor beta chains were read from a single sample in a study of T cells in Graves' hyperthyroidism and ophthalmopathy. TCRdb fed the multiplex PCR reads into MiXCR, producing one record per CDR3 protein. The data hold a few hundred thousand distinct CDR3 sequences, with approximately 15% observed a single time. The material sequenced was blood. These receptors originate from a man under 40 with Graves' hyperthyroidism that later progressed to Graves' ophthalmopathy. The CDR3 runs from the conserved cysteine through the conserved F or W. D genes are given only for firm matches. Expanded clones get a size class; other rows say once, few or many, or leave the size out.

cdr3_nt: TGTGCCAGCAACCCCGCTAGCGGGGGGGCCTTGGAGCAGTACTTC
cdr3_aa: CASNPASGGALEQYF
clone_size: many
j_call: TRBJ2-7
d_call: TRBD2
v_call: TRBV28

cdr3_nt: TGCGCCAGCAGCCAACCTGGTCTTAGGAAGGGCTCCTACGAGCAGTACTTC
cdr3_aa: CASSQPGLRKGSYEQYF
clone_size: NA
j_call: TRBJ2-7
d_call: NA
v_call: TRBV4-1

cdr3_nt: TGTGCCAGCACTGTACTAGCGGGGGGACTCTACAATGAGCAGTTCTTC
cdr3_aa: CASTVLAGGLYNEQFF
clone_size: NA
j_call: TRBJ2-1
d_call: TRBD2
v_call: TRBV6-5

cdr3_nt: TGTGCCAGCAGTCCCCGGACAGGCCGGAACACTGAAGCTTTCTTT
cdr3_aa: CASSPRTGRNTEAFF
clone_size: many
j_call: TRBJ1-1
d_call: TRBD1
v_call: TRBV2

cdr3_nt: TGTGCCAGCCGACAGGGGAGTCAGCCCCAGCATTTT
cdr3_aa: CASRQGSQPQHF
clone_size: many
j_call: TRBJ1-5
d_call: TRBD1
v_call: TRBV12-3/TRBV12-4

cdr3_nt: TGTGCCTGGAGTAGACAAGGTGGGGGCAATCAGCCCCAGCATTTT
cdr3_aa: CAWSRQGGGNQPQHF
clone_size: many
j_call: TRBJ1-5
d_call: NA
v_call: TRBV30

cdr3_nt: TGTGCCAGCAGGCCGGGACTATCGTACAGAGATACGCAGTATTTT
cdr3_aa: CASRPGLSYRDTQYF
clone_size: many
j_call: TRBJ2-3
d_call: TRBD2
v_call: TRBV27

cdr3_nt: TGCGCCAGCAGCCAAGAAGGAGTGCGGGGCACAGATACGCAGTATTTT
cdr3_aa: CASSQEGVRGTDTQYF
clone_size: NA
j_call: TRBJ2-3
d_call: NA
v_call: TRBV4-1

cdr3_nt: TGTGCCACCAGCAGAGACAGGGAACACGAGCAGTACTTC
cdr3_aa: CATSRDREHEQYF
clone_size: few
j_call: TRBJ2-7
d_call: NA
v_call: TRBV15

cdr3_nt: TGTGCCAGCACTCTGGGAGGGCGGACTAATGAAAAACTGTTTTTT
cdr3_aa: CASTLGGRTNEKLFF
clone_size: many
j_call: TRBJ1-4
d_call: NA
v_call: TRBV12-3/TRBV12-4

cdr3_nt: TGCGCCAGCAGCTTGGAGACAGGAAACTATGGCTACACCTTC
cdr3_aa: CASSLETGNYGYTF
clone_size: few
j_call: TRBJ1-2
d_call: NA
v_call: TRBV5-1

cdr3_nt: TGCAGTGCCTGGCACACCCCAGGCAGGACAGATACGCAGTATTTT
cdr3_aa: CSAWHTPGRTDTQYF
clone_size: many
j_call: TRBJ2-3
d_call: NA
v_call: TRBV20-1

cdr3_nt: TGTGCCAGCGGCACAACCTCTGACGGACACTCCTGCGAGCAGTACTTC
cdr3_aa: CASGTTSDGHSCEQYF
clone_size: NA
j_call: TRBJ2-7
d_call: NA
v_call: TRBV13

cdr3_nt: TGCAGTGCTAGCTCAGGGAATGGCTACACCTTC
cdr3_aa: CSASSGNGYTF
clone_size: few
j_call: TRBJ1-2
d_call: NA
v_call: TRBV20-1

cdr3_nt: TGCAGTGCCACGACGACCAACAGGGATGAGCAGTTCTTC
cdr3_aa: CSATTTNRDEQFF
clone_size: many
j_call: TRBJ2-1
d_call: NA
v_call: TRBV20-1

cdr3_nt: TGTGCCAGCAGCCGTAGACCCCAGGGAGACCTGTTTTTT
cdr3_aa: CASSRRPQGDLFF
clone_size: NA
j_call: TRBJ2-2
d_call: NA
v_call: TRBV14

cdr3_nt: TGTGCCAGCGACAGGGGCACCGCTGGCAATCAGCCCCAGCATTTT
cdr3_aa: CASDRGTAGNQPQHF
clone_size: many
j_call: TRBJ1-5
d_call: TRBD1
v_call: TRBV6-1

cdr3_nt: TGTGCCAGCAGTTACTCGTGGCAGGGGGGCAATCAGCCCCAGCATTTT
cdr3_aa: CASSYSWQGGNQPQHF
clone_size: NA
j_call: TRBJ1-5
d_call: TRBD1
v_call: TRBV6-5

cdr3_nt: TGTGCCAGCTCACCCGGACAGGGAGGGTATACGCAGTATTTT
cdr3_aa: CASSPGQGGYTQYF
clone_size: NA
j_call: TRBJ2-3
d_call: NA
v_call: TRBV18

cdr3_nt: TGTGCCATCAGTGAGGGGCTGGCGCAGTTCTTC
cdr3_aa: CAISEGLAQFF
clone_size: many
j_call: TRBJ2-1
d_call: NA
v_call: TRBV10-3

cdr3_nt: TGCGCCAGCAGCTTTGATCTAAAAGAGACCCAGTACTTC
cdr3_aa: CASSFDLKETQYF
clone_size: NA
j_call: TRBJ2-5
d_call: NA
v_call: TRBV5-1

cdr3_nt: TGTGCCTGGAGTGTTGCTACCTACACTGAAGCTTCCTTT
cdr3_aa: CAWSVATYTEASF
clone_size: NA
j_call: TRBJ1-1
d_call: NA
v_call: TRBV30

cdr3_nt: TGTGCCAGCAGCTTCAAAGACAGGGATGGCGAGCAGTACTTC
cdr3_aa: CASSFKDRDGEQYF
clone_size: many
j_call: TRBJ2-7
d_call: TRBD1
v_call: TRBV7-9

cdr3_nt: TGTGCCAGCGCAACGCACAGGGTTCGCACCGGGGAGCTGTTTTTT
cdr3_aa: CASATHRVRTGELFF
clone_size: many
j_call: TRBJ2-2
d_call: NA
v_call: TRBV5-5

cdr3_nt: TGTGCCACGTGGACAGGGTTGAATGAAAAACTGTTTTTT
cdr3_aa: CATWTGLNEKLFF
clone_size: NA
j_call: TRBJ1-4
d_call: TRBD1
v_call: TRBV30

cdr3_nt: TGTGCCAGCAGTTACCGCAGTAACACTGAAGCTTTCTTT
cdr3_aa: CASSYRSNTEAFF
clone_size: many
j_call: TRBJ1-1
d_call: NA
v_call: TRBV6-5

cdr3_nt: TGTGCCAGCAGTGGCAGCGACAATCAGCCCCAGCATTTT
cdr3_aa: CASSGSDNQPQHF
clone_size: many
j_call: TRBJ1-5
d_call: NA
v_call: TRBV6-5

cdr3_nt: TGCGCCAGTTTCCGGGACAGGGGGGACAATGAGCAGTTCTTC
cdr3_aa: CASFRDRGDNEQFF
clone_size: many
j_call: TRBJ2-1
d_call: TRBD1
v_call: TRBV5-1

cdr3_nt: TGCAGTGCTAGCATAGGGGGGCTAATATCCTACGAGCAGTACTTC
cdr3_aa: CSASIGGLISYEQYF
clone_size: NA
j_call: TRBJ2-7
d_call: NA
v_call: TRBV20-1

cdr3_nt: TGTGCCAGCAGCTTAAGTTCCCCGACTAGACGGGAGACCCAGTACTTC
cdr3_aa: CASSLSSPTRRETQYF
clone_size: NA
j_call: TRBJ2-5
d_call: NA
v_call: TRBV7-8

cdr3_nt: TGTGCCATCAGTGGGCCCGGGACACCCTCTGGGGCCAACGTCCTGACTTTC
cdr3_aa: CAISGPGTPSGANVLTF
clone_size: NA
j_call: TRBJ2-6
d_call: NA
v_call: TRBV10-3

cdr3_nt: TGTGCCAGCAGTACGGGACGTTATCCCCTAGGGGCCAAAAACATTCAGTACTTC
cdr3_aa: CASSTGRYPLGAKNIQYF
clone_size: few
j_call: TRBJ2-4
d_call: NA
v_call: TRBV12-3/TRBV12-4

cdr3_nt: TGCAGTGCTTCCGGGACTAGCGGGGGGGTTAGCTCCTACAATGAGCAGTTCTTC
cdr3_aa: CSASGTSGGVSSYNEQFF
clone_size: few
j_call: TRBJ2-1
d_call: TRBD2
v_call: TRBV20-1

cdr3_nt: TGTGCCAGCAGTCGACAGGGCCCACTGTTTTTT
cdr3_aa: CASSRQGPLFF
clone_size: few
j_call: TRBJ1-4
d_call: TRBD1
v_call: TRBV12-3/TRBV12-4